This T cell receptor beta chain was sequenced in a study of T cell clonality in common variable immunodeficiency. Study-level results: Reportedly, TCR beta sequences from common variable immunodeficiency showed fewer deletions and N-nucleotide insertions. CVID subjects showed higher TCRbeta clonality than healthy controls.

Heparinized whole blood, about 5 to 8.5 ml, came from each donor. Clones were sequenced by immunoSEQ multiplex PCR, and TCRdb holds only the in-frame ones, with some missing. The specimen has about 28,000 clones, none found just once. The V gene lost 7 bases and the J gene lost 2 bases, with 21 bases spanning the gap. Germline-derived CDR1 and CDR2 are ENHRY and SYGVKD. This CDR3 region has 17 residues. This clone was found many times. What it binds is not known. The CDR3 end falls 3 residues outside the read, so it is completed with the germline J gene. The genes are TRBV10-3 and TRBJ2-1; D may be TRBD1 (6 bases). This receptor was taken from a person aged 18 to 70 in good health. Sequenced input: peripheral blood mononuclear cells. The CDR3 spells CAITTTQGRGAYNEQFF. The sequenced CDR3 bases are TGTGCCATCACTACTACTCAGGGGAGAGGGGCCTACAATGAG.